This is a list of T cell receptor beta chains from one sample in a study of T-cell reconstitution after alpha-beta-depleted transplantation in children. TCRdb passed the PCR reads through MiXCR, listing each CDR3 protein once. In the table there are around 600,000 distinct CDR3 sequences, over 9.5% of which are singletons. The sample here was PBMCs from the stem cell graft donor, taken from the stem cell graft. The receptors originated from a human donor who donated a stem cell graft to a child with acute myeloid leukemia. CDR3s include the opening cysteine and the closing phenylalanine or tryptophan. A D gene is named only where the DNA matches it firmly. Not all rows give a size; the values are once, few, many and, for expanded clones, a class.

clone size: many; D gene: NA; V gene: TRBV5-6; J gene: TRBJ1-5; CDR3 protein: CASSTYGRTGNQPQHF; CDR3 DNA: TGTGCCAGCAGCACCTACGGAAGGACGGGCAATCAGCCCCAGCATTTT
clone size: NA; D gene: NA; V gene: TRBV6-5; J gene: TRBJ1-6; CDR3 protein: CASSSRPGASSSYNSPLHF; CDR3 DNA: TGTGCCAGCAGTTCGAGACCGGGCGCCTCGAGCTCCTATAATTCACCCCTCCACTTT
clone size: NA; D gene: TRBD1; V gene: TRBV10-2; J gene: TRBJ2-7; CDR3 protein: CASSESTPGQGLYEQYF; CDR3 DNA: TGCGCCAGCAGTGAGTCGACTCCTGGACAGGGGCTCTACGAGCAGTACTTC
clone size: few; D gene: TRBD2; V gene: TRBV29-1; J gene: TRBJ2-7; CDR3 protein: CSVVLAGEGEQYF; CDR3 DNA: TGCAGCGTTGTATTAGCGGGAGAGGGCGAGCAGTACTTC
clone size: NA; D gene: TRBD2; V gene: TRBV20-1; J gene: TRBJ2-5; CDR3 protein: CSAQSTSGGGRETQYF; CDR3 DNA: TGCAGTGCTCAATCTACTAGCGGGGGAGGGCGGGAGACCCAGTACTTC
clone size: few; D gene: TRBD2; V gene: TRBV6-5; J gene: TRBJ2-3; CDR3 protein: CASRLAGAFSADTQYF; CDR3 DNA: TGTGCCAGCAGATTAGCGGGAGCTTTTAGTGCAGATACGCAGTATTTT
clone size: NA; D gene: NA; V gene: TRBV5-6; J gene: TRBJ2-5; CDR3 protein: CAMGLGLACSKETQYF; CDR3 DNA: TGTGCCATGGGCTTGGGGCTCGCCTGCTCTAAAGAGACCCAGTACTTC
clone size: few; D gene: TRBD1; V gene: TRBV5-1; J gene: TRBJ2-1; CDR3 protein: CASGRPTGGEQFF; CDR3 DNA: TGCGCCAGCGGTCGTCCTACAGGGGGTGAGCAGTTCTTC
clone size: NA; D gene: NA; V gene: TRBV7-8; J gene: TRBJ2-7; CDR3 protein: CASRQQSTGWEQYF; CDR3 DNA: TGTGCCAGCAGGCAGCAGAGTACAGGGTGGGAGCAGTACTTC
clone size: NA; D gene: TRBD2; V gene: TRBV20-1; J gene: TRBJ2-3; CDR3 protein: CSASLAGGPEAQYF; CDR3 DNA: TGCAGTGCTTCACTAGCGGGAGGGCCAGAGGCGCAGTATTTT
clone size: NA; D gene: NA; V gene: TRBV20-1; J gene: TRBJ2-7; CDR3 protein: CSAPRGGNDEQYF; CDR3 DNA: TGCAGTGCTCCTAGAGGGGGGAACGACGAGCAGTACTTC
clone size: NA; D gene: NA; V gene: TRBV7-2; J gene: TRBJ2-3; CDR3 protein: CASSLQAADTQYF; CDR3 DNA: TGTGCCAGCAGCTTACAGGCGGCAGATACGCAGTATTTT
clone size: NA; D gene: TRBD2; V gene: TRBV10-3; J gene: TRBJ2-1; CDR3 protein: CAISESGSGYNEQFF; CDR3 DNA: TGTGCCATCAGTGAGTCGGGTAGCGGGTACAATGAGCAGTTCTTC
clone size: NA; D gene: NA; V gene: TRBV7-2; J gene: TRBJ1-5; CDR3 protein: CASSTLGSPNQPQHF; CDR3 DNA: TGCGCCAGCAGCACCCTGGGGTCCCCCAATCAGCCCCAGCATTTT
clone size: few; D gene: NA; V gene: TRBV29-1; J gene: TRBJ2-3; CDR3 protein: CSVTGDTDTQYF; CDR3 DNA: TGCAGCGTTACGGGTGACACAGATACGCAGTATTTT
clone size: few; D gene: NA; V gene: TRBV6-2/TRBV6-3; J gene: TRBJ1-6; CDR3 protein: CASSYSYQLNSPLHF; CDR3 DNA: TGTGCCAGCAGTTACTCTTATCAGCTTAATTCACCCCTCCACTTT
clone size: NA; D gene: NA; V gene: TRBV6-5; J gene: TRBJ2-5; CDR3 protein: CASSYEGWETQYF; CDR3 DNA: TGTGCCAGCAGTTACGAGGGTTGGGAGACCCAGTACTTC
clone size: NA; D gene: NA; V gene: TRBV29-1; J gene: TRBJ2-2; CDR3 protein: CSVSDPGELFF; CDR3 DNA: TGCAGCGTCTCGGACCCCGGGGAGCTGTTTTTT
clone size: many; D gene: NA; V gene: TRBV29-1; J gene: TRBJ1-1; CDR3 protein: CSAVITEAFF; CDR3 DNA: TGCAGCGCAGTGATAACCGAAGCTTTCTTT
clone size: NA; D gene: NA; V gene: TRBV28; J gene: TRBJ2-2; CDR3 protein: CATKNGLGHLFF; CDR3 DNA: TGTGCCACGAAAAATGGACTTGGCCACCTGTTTTTT